Following are 11 T cell receptor beta chains from one sample sequenced in a study of cytomegalovirus exposure and HLA in healthy donors. PCR employed 60 Vbeta and 13 Jbeta primers. Assay: immunoSEQ multiplex PCR; the TCRdb copy retains only in-frame clones and omits some. The sample holds 150,000 or so clones; less than 90% are singletons and the top ten take under 2.5%. Sequencing input: PBMCs. The receptors shown here come from a young woman in good health and CMV-seronegative.

This sequence joins TRBV5-1 and TRBJ2-2; TRBD1 matches at 10 bases. With 4 bases clipped from V and 3 bases from J, the junction kept 9 bases outside the gene matches. The CDR3 runs 17 residues. Germline V gives CDR1 SGHRS, CDR2 YFSETQ. Here the CDR3 DNA reads TGCGCCAGCAGCCTACCACCCGGGACAGGGGACACCGGGGAGCTGTTTTTT. Translated, it gives CASSLPPGTGDTGELFF.

This chain connects TRBV7-2 to TRBJ1-2; the D gene is possibly TRBD1 (6 bases). Germline V gives CDR1 SGHTA, CDR2 FQGNSA. V was cut by 2 bases and J by 6 bases, with 13 bases left in between. This CDR3 contains 14 residues. The CDR3 sequence: CASSLTGFGHGYTF. As DNA, the CDR3 is TGTGCCAGCAGCTTAACAGGGTTCGGCCATGGCTACACCTTC.

V usage is TRBV28 and J usage is TRBJ1-1; D is perhaps TRBD1 (5 bases). There are 16 residues in the CDR3. Germline CDR1 and CDR2: MDHEN and SYDVKM. With 3 bases removed from V and 4 bases from J, the gap between germline ends came to 18 bases. CDR3 region: CASSFFQGGRITEAFF. The DNA of the CDR3 is TGTGCCAGCAGTTTTTTCCAGGGAGGGCGGATCACTGAAGCTTTCTTT.

This clone appeared a single time. The chain is built from TRBV5-5 and TRBJ1-2, with 7 positions matching TRBD1. The CDR3 contains 19 residues. V was clipped by 6 bases and J by 0 bases; unmatched bases: 20. In germline, CDR1 is SGHKS, CDR2 YYEKEE (reference sequence). In nucleotides, the CDR3 is TGTGCCAGCAACTTCCGTTTTCGATCGGGACAGCTTACTAACTATGGCTACACCTTC. It codes for CASNFRFRSGQLTNYGYTF.

The chain links TRBV10-3 to TRBJ2-1; D ambiguous. Trimming stripped 7 bases from V and 0 bases from J, with 4 bases between. The CDR3 contains 12 residues. Germline lookup yields CDR1 ENHRY and CDR2 SYGVKD. The DNA for the CDR3 is TGTGCCATCACGGGCTCCTACAATGAGCAGTTCTTC. Amino acid sequence: CAITGSYNEQFF.

This sequence joins TRBV6-1 and TRBJ2-7, with 10 bases lining up with TRBD1. The V gene end was trimmed by 7 bases and the J gene end by 4 bases; junction bases not matched to a gene: 10. The germline CDR1 and CDR2 sequences are MNHNS and SASEGT. The CDR3 runs 15 residues. CDR3 in amino acids: CASTLQDRGLYEQYF. In nucleotides, the CDR3 is TGTGCCAGCACCTTACAAGACAGGGGGCTTTACGAGCAGTACTTC.

The V gene is TRBV28, the J gene TRBJ2-7; 8 bases match TRBD2. Germline V gene lookup returns CDR1 MDHEN and CDR2 SYDVKM. The CDR3 covers 11 residues. J lost 3 bases, V lost 9 bases, and 1 base had no gene match. Here the CDR3 reads CARSGGYEQYF. The CDR3 nucleotides are TGTGCCAGAAGCGGGGGCTACGAGCAGTACTTC.

The chain uses TRBV28 and TRBJ1-1; D gene unclear. This CDR3 has 12 amino acids. Germline V gives CDR1 MDHEN, CDR2 SYDVKM. V was clipped by 4 bases and J by 11 bases, with 14 bases between them. The chain's CDR3 is CASSSSFAPAFF. The CDR3 coding sequence is TGTGCCAGCAGTTCGAGTTTTGCGCCGGCTTTCTTT.

This clone was recorded only once. The rearrangement links TRBV10-3 to TRBJ2-3, with a weak D call TRBD1 (6 bases). This CDR3 is 15 amino acids long. CDR1 and CDR2 from the germline V gene are ENHRY and SYGVKD. The V and J ends lost 8 bases and 0 bases respectively, with 15 bases between them. This CDR3 is CAISQGPTSTDTQYF. The CDR3 bases are TGTGCCATCTCACAGGGACCGACGAGCACAGATACGCAGTATTTT.

The chain carries TRBV7-9 and TRBJ2-7, with D maybe TRBD2 (5 bases). The CDR3 runs to 15 residues. V dropped 5 bases and J dropped 2 bases, with 16 bases sitting between them. CDR1 SEHNR and CDR2 FQNEAQ come from the germline V gene (reference sequence). CDR3 DNA: TGTGCCAGCAGCCATTTTGTCGGGAACACCTACGAGCAGTACTTC. Protein: CASSHFVGNTYEQYF.

The rearrangement joins TRBV6-5 to TRBJ2-2, with TRBD2 matching over 9 bases. The CDR3 sequence is 16 residues long. The germline V gene encodes CDR1 MNHEY and CDR2 SVGAGI. The trim removed 1 base at V and 6 bases at J, leaving 6 bases unmatched. The CDR3 loop reads CASSYFSGSLPGELFF. CDR3 nucleotides: TGTGCCAGCAGTTACTTTAGCGGGAGCCTCCCCGGGGAGCTGTTTTTT.